The 28 T cell receptor beta chains listed next were all sequenced from one sample in a study of blood T cell repertoires in COVID-19. Profiling relied on immunoSEQ multiplex PCR, and the TCRdb table lists in-frame clones only, not all of them. Of approximately 150,000 clones in the sample, about 85% were seen once. Sequencing was done on a sample of peripheral blood. The receptors were sampled from a man aged 35 to 55 with acute or convalescent COVID-19.

The chain links TRBV24-1 to TRBJ2-1, with TRBD2 matching over 10 bases. The ends lost 3 bases at V and 3 bases at J; junction bases unmatched: 4. This CDR3 spans 16 amino acids. Looked up from germline, CDR1 is KGHDR and CDR2 is SFDVKD. CDR3 in DNA: TGTGCCACCAGTGATCCACTAGCGGGAAGCTACAATGAGCAGTTCTTC. Protein sequence: CATSDPLAGSYNEQFF.

This clone was observed a few times. This chain uses TRBV6-5 with TRBJ1-2; the D gene is possibly TRBD1 (5 bases). This CDR3 comprises 15 residues. Germline V gene lookup returns CDR1 MNHEY and CDR2 SVGAGI. The V end was cut by 6 bases, the J end by 4 bases, with 18 bases between. The chain's CDR3 is CASSLRGGGPYGYTF. As DNA, the CDR3 is TGTGCCAGCAGCCTCCGTGGGGGGGGTCCCTATGGCTACACCTTC.

The V call is TRBV29-1, the J call TRBJ2-7; D is possibly TRBD2 (6 bases). From germline, CDR1 is SQVTM and CDR2 ANQGSEA. Deletions cut 6 bases from V and 3 bases from J, with 9 bases between. This CDR3 has 11 amino acids. In DNA form, the CDR3 reads TGCAGCGTAGGGGAGGTCTACGAGCAGTACTTC. Translating gives CSVGEVYEQYF.

The chain links TRBV27 to TRBJ2-1, with a tentative D call TRBD2 (6 bases). The CDR3 totals 13 residues. Germline CDR1 and CDR2: MNHEY and SMNVEV (reference sequence). The germline V and J ends were trimmed by 6 bases and 9 bases, with 15 bases remaining between them. CDR3 DNA sequence: TGTGCCAGCAGCCGGCCGGAGGGATCTGAGCAGTTCTTC. This sequence encodes CASSRPEGSEQFF.

V and J are TRBV6-6 and TRBJ2-1; D possibly corresponds to TRBD1 (5 bases). In germline, CDR1 is MNHNY, CDR2 SVGAGI (reference sequence). Trimming pared 6 bases from V and 5 bases from J, leaving 14 bases between. The CDR3 is made up of 14 amino acids. For the CDR3, the DNA is TGTGCCAGCAGCGCCCGACAGATGAACAATGAGCAGTTCTTC. Its translation: CASSARQMNNEQFF.

The chain has TRBV30 and TRBJ1-2, with D maybe TRBD1 (6 bases). Germline values: CDR1 GTSNPN, CDR2 SVGIG (reference sequence). V lost 6 bases, J lost 8 bases, and 22 bases lay in between. The CDR3 spans 14 residues. The CDR3 nucleotides read TGTGCCTGCCCCCGGGGGGTGAGACAGGACGGCTACACCTTC. It codes for CACPRGVRQDGYTF.

CDR3 nucleotide sequence: TGTGCCACCAGTGAAGGATCAGGATACCAAGAGACCCAGTACTTC. Translation gives CATSEGSGYQETQYF. The chain joins TRBV24-1 to TRBJ2-5; D gene unclear. Looked up from germline, CDR1 is KGHDR and CDR2 is SFDVKD. The V end was cut by 4 bases, the J end by 0 bases, with 11 bases between. This CDR3 is built from 15 residues.

V usage is TRBV7-3 and J usage is TRBJ1-1; 9 nucleotides align to TRBD1. Germline V CDR1 and CDR2: SGHTA, FQGTGA. The CDR3 totals 15 residues. V gave up 3 bases and J gave up 4 bases; unmatched junction bases: 6. CDR3 bases: TGTGCCAGCAGCTTCGGGGGACAGGGCGGCACTGAAGCTTTCTTT. It codes for CASSFGGQGGTEAFF.

J is TRBJ1-2 and V is TRBV2; no definite D call. The germline CDR1 and CDR2 sequences are SNHLY and FYNNEI. Trimming cost V 2 bases and J 4 bases, with 5 bases left between them. This CDR3 is built from 12 residues. The CDR3 coding sequence is TGTGCCAGCAGTGAACTGTCCTATGGCTACACCTTC. Translation: CASSELSYGYTF.

The gene calls are TRBV6-6 and TRBJ2-7, with 8 positions matching TRBD1. This CDR3 spans 15 amino acids. In germline, CDR1 is MNHNY, CDR2 SVGAGI (reference sequence). V lost 5 bases to trimming and J lost 1 base; unmatched junction nucleotides: 7. In nucleotides, the CDR3 is TGTGCCAGCAGTAAAGGACAGGGCCAATCCTACGAGCAGTACTTC. It is translated as CASSKGQGQSYEQYF.

V and J are TRBV7-3 and TRBJ2-1; the D gene is possibly TRBD2 (5 bases). Trimming took off 2 bases at V and 6 bases at J, with 20 bases between the two ends. Germline values: CDR1 SGHTA, CDR2 FQGTGA. This CDR3 comprises 17 residues. The CDR3: CASSLPRGLGVGNEQFF. The CDR3 DNA sequence: TGTGCCAGCAGCTTACCCCGGGGATTGGGAGTAGGCAATGAGCAGTTCTTC.

This sequence joins TRBV19 and TRBJ1-4, with D tentatively TRBD1 (6 bases). The length of the CDR3 is 11 residues. Looked up from germline, CDR1 is LNHDA and CDR2 is SQIVND (reference sequence). Between the trimmed V and J ends, which lost 6 bases and 8 bases, there was a span of 7 bases. CDR3 coding DNA: TGTGCCAGTAGAACAGGGGAAAAACTGTTTTTT. Its protein product is CASRTGEKLFF.

The rearrangement uses TRBV5-1 and TRBJ1-1; 8 positions match TRBD1. Germline values: CDR1 SGHRS, CDR2 YFSETQ. V trimming: 0 bases; J trimming: 5 bases; junction bases outside the gene matches: 3. The CDR3 runs 14 residues. As DNA, the CDR3 is TGCGCCAGCAGCTTGGGGGGACAGGTGACTGAAGCTTTCTTT. Its translation is CASSLGGQVTEAFF.

This chain links TRBV4-2 with TRBJ2-5, with D possibly being TRBD1 (6 bases). The CDR3 loop spans 16 amino acids. Germline V CDR1 and CDR2: LGHNA, YNFKEQ. The V end was cut by 1 base, the J end by 2 bases, with 14 bases between. DNA of the CDR3: TGTGCCAGCAGCCAAGCGTTGGGGGCCATGCAAGAGACCCAGTACTTC. Residues: CASSQALGAMQETQYF.

The chain has TRBV6-1 and TRBJ1-4; 9 nucleotides line up with TRBD1. Germline trimming cut 7 bases from V and 8 bases from J; bases unmatched to any gene: 5. CDR1 MNHNS and CDR2 SASEGT come from the germline V gene. The CDR3 covers 13 residues. CDR3 residues: CASMGQGKEKLFF. DNA for the CDR3: TGTGCCAGCATGGGACAGGGAAAGGAAAAACTGTTTTTT.

The genes are TRBV5-6 and TRBJ1-2, with a tentative D call TRBD1 (5 bases). V was clipped by 0 bases and J by 4 bases, with 10 bases between them. The CDR3 sequence is 14 residues long. The germline V gene encodes CDR1 SGHDT and CDR2 YYEEEE. The DNA of the CDR3 is TGTGCCAGCAGCTTGGAGGGGTCGGTCTATGGCTACACCTTC. This encodes CASSLEGSVYGYTF.

J is TRBJ2-5 and V is TRBV18; 9 bases line up with TRBD2. CDR1 is KGHSH and CDR2 is LQKENI in the germline V gene. J was trimmed by 1 base and V by 3 bases; bases with no gene match: 6. CDR3 size: 16 residues. The DNA for the CDR3 is TGTGCCAGCTCACCCGAGACTAGCGGAGTCCAAGAGACCCAGTACTTC. This gives the protein CASSPETSGVQETQYF.

V gene TRBV5-1 combines with J gene TRBJ2-2; D gene uncertain. V was pared by 3 bases and J by 6 bases, with 12 bases between. The CDR3 is 14 amino acids. Per the germline V gene, CDR1 is SGHRS and CDR2 is YFSETQ. The CDR3, as DNA: TGCGCCAGCAGCTCCGTCCAGCAGGCCGGGGAGCTGTTTTTT. Amino acids: CASSSVQQAGELFF.

The V gene is TRBV9, the J gene TRBJ2-1, with TRBD2 as a possible D gene (6 bases). Germline-derived CDR1 and CDR2 are SGDLS and YYNGEE. Trimming took off 5 bases at V and 7 bases at J, with 19 bases between the two ends. The CDR3 is 15 amino acids. CDR3 sequence reads: CASSPPEGRPNEQFF. The CDR3 nucleotides read TGTGCCAGCAGTCCCCCGGAGGGTAGACCGAATGAGCAGTTCTTC.

The genes are TRBV12-3 or TRBV12-4 and TRBJ2-3; D remains unclear. V lost 3 bases and J lost 7, with 11 bases in between. This CDR3 is built from 13 residues. The CDR3 spells CASSFKPTYTQYF. In DNA, the CDR3 is TGTGCCAGCAGTTTTAAGCCCACCTATACGCAGTATTTT.

This sequence joins TRBV5-1 and TRBJ1-2; D is possibly TRBD1 (5 bases). The CDR3 is made up of 15 amino acids. With 6 bases removed from V and 5 bases from J, the gap between germline ends came to 20 bases. Germline V gene data show CDR1 as SGHRS and CDR2 as YFSETQ. The CDR3 reads CASTPMPHQGYGYTF. The CDR3 coding sequence is TGCGCCAGCACCCCCATGCCCCATCAGGGATATGGCTACACCTTC.

This clone was seen a single time. This chain uses TRBV23-1 with TRBJ1-3, with D maybe TRBD1 (5 bases). TRBV23-1 is given ORF status, its function remaining uncertain. Trimming pared 9 bases from V and 4 bases from J, leaving 13 bases between. The CDR3 is 13 residues long. In DNA, the CDR3 is TGCGCCAGACCTGGAAGGGGAGGAAACACCATATATTTT. As protein: CARPGRGGNTIYF.

The chain combines TRBV5-1 with TRBJ1-6, with 9 bases matching TRBD1. CDR3 size: 15 residues. V lost 4 bases and J lost 7; bases outside the gene matches: 6. Germline V gene sequence: CDR1 SGHRS, CDR2 YFSETQ. The CDR3 nucleotides are TGCGCCAGCAGCACCGGGACAGGGACCAATTCACCCCTCCACTTT. This encodes CASSTGTGTNSPLHF.

The V and J genes are TRBV24-1 and TRBJ1-2; D is undetermined. CDR1 and CDR2 from the germline V gene are KGHDR and SFDVKD. This CDR3 contains 13 residues. Trimming stripped 9 bases from V and 0 bases from J, with 10 bases between. The CDR3 DNA reads TGTGCCACCTCAGGTGATTCTAACTATGGCTACACCTTC. Translating it yields CATSGDSNYGYTF.

V is TRBV19 and J is TRBJ1-3, with 9 bases identical to TRBD1. The V gene end was trimmed by 3 bases and the J gene end by 2 bases; junction bases not matched to a gene: 8. Germline loops: CDR1 LNHDA, CDR2 SQIVND (reference sequence). The CDR3 consists of 17 residues. The CDR3 nucleotides read TGTGCCAGTAGTATCCTTCCCGGGACAGGGACTGGAAACACCATATATTTT. This encodes CASSILPGTGTGNTIYF.

The chain employs TRBV29-1 and TRBJ1-1, with a weak D call TRBD1 (5 bases). Deletions cut 5 bases from V and 6 bases from J, with 10 bases between. CDR1 and CDR2 (germline): SQVTM, ANQGSEA. CDR3 length equals 11 residues. The CDR3 DNA sequence: TGCAGCGTTTCCCGGGGGTCTGAAGCTTTCTTT. Translated, it gives CSVSRGSEAFF.

This chain joins TRBV3-1 (or the pseudogene TRBV3-2) and TRBJ2-5; a possible D gene is TRBD1 (8 bases). This CDR3 has 16 amino acids. CDR1 is LGHDT, CDR2 YNNKEL, per germline (reference sequence). V was clipped by 4 bases and J by 7 bases, with 22 bases between them. As DNA, the CDR3 is TGTGCCAGCAGCCCGGCCCAAGGACAGGGCGGGGGGACCCAGTACTTC. Translated: CASSPAQGQGGGTQYF.

This clone was picked up a small number of times. This chain joins TRBV19 and TRBJ1-1; D is possibly TRBD1 (5 bases). The CDR3 has 14 amino acids. V lost 4 bases to trimming and J lost 0 bases, with 9 bases between them. Germline CDR1 reads LNHDA; CDR2 reads SQIVND (reference sequence). The CDR3 nucleotides read TGTGCCAGTAGTAACCAGGGAATGAACACTGAAGCTTTCTTT. It yields the protein CASSNQGMNTEAFF.